A selection of T cell receptor beta chains follows, all from one sample in a study of T cells in Graves' hyperthyroidism and ophthalmopathy. TCRdb re-analysed the multiplex PCR reads in MiXCR, keeping a single row per CDR3 protein. This sample yields fewer than 400,000 distinct CDR3 sequences, of which around a quarter are seen a single time; roughly 80% belongs to the top ten. Source material: blood. The receptors here all came from a man over 45 with Graves' hyperthyroidism. Each CDR3 is given with its conserved first and last residue. The order of the fields is V gene, clone size, J gene, D gene, CDR3 DNA, CDR3 protein. D genes are given only for firm matches. The size of a clone is reported for some rows only, either as once, few or many, or as a class for expanded clones.

v_gene: TRBV19
abundance: many
j_gene: TRBJ1-5
d_gene: -
CDR3nt: TGTGCCAGTAGTATAAGGGACCTCTACAATCAGCCCCAGCATTTT
CDR3aa: CASSIRDLYNQPQHF

v_gene: TRBV11-2
abundance: -
j_gene: TRBJ2-7
d_gene: -
CDR3nt: TGTGCCAGCAGGATGGCGCGCGAGCAGTACTTC
CDR3aa: CASRMAREQYF

v_gene: TRBV6-9
abundance: once
j_gene: TRBJ2-1
d_gene: TRBD2
CDR3nt: TGTGCCAGCAGTTTTAGTCTAGGACTAGCGGCAGTCAATGAGCGGTTCTTC
CDR3aa: CASSFSLGLAAVNERFF

v_gene: TRBV10-3
abundance: few
j_gene: TRBJ2-3
d_gene: -
CDR3nt: TGTGCCATCAGGCCTAGCCCCCCCACAGATACGCAGTATTTT
CDR3aa: CAIRPSPPTDTQYF

v_gene: TRBV5-5
abundance: many
j_gene: TRBJ2-7
d_gene: -
CDR3nt: TGTGCCAGCAGCTTGGAGGGCACCTACGAGCAGTACTTC
CDR3aa: CASSLEGTYEQYF

v_gene: TRBV19
abundance: once
j_gene: TRBJ2-7
d_gene: TRBD2
CDR3nt: TGTGCCAGTAGTATAGGACTAGCGGTCATCTACGAGCAGTACTTC
CDR3aa: CASSIGLAVIYEQYF

v_gene: TRBV28
abundance: many
j_gene: TRBJ1-2
d_gene: -
CDR3nt: TGTGCCAGCAGTAGGGGGGGTAACTATGGCTACACCTTC
CDR3aa: CASSRGGNYGYTF

v_gene: TRBV3-1
abundance: many
j_gene: TRBJ1-1
d_gene: -
CDR3nt: TGTGCCAGCAGCGTTCTGGGAGGACAGAACACTGAAGCTTTCTTT
CDR3aa: CASSVLGGQNTEAFF

v_gene: TRBV29-1
abundance: few
j_gene: TRBJ2-2
d_gene: -
CDR3nt: TGCAGCGTGGAAGTGACGAACACCGGGGAGCTGTTTTTT
CDR3aa: CSVEVTNTGELFF

v_gene: TRBV6-1
abundance: many
j_gene: TRBJ1-2
d_gene: TRBD1
CDR3nt: TGTGCCAGCAGTCCCTCCTGGGACAGGAGCTACACCTTC
CDR3aa: CASSPSWDRSYTF

v_gene: TRBV6-2/TRBV6-3
abundance: few
j_gene: TRBJ2-1
d_gene: -
CDR3nt: TGTGCCAGCAGTTCGCGGGGCATAAATGAGCAGTTCTTC
CDR3aa: CASSSRGINEQFF

v_gene: TRBV27
abundance: few
j_gene: TRBJ1-5
d_gene: TRBD1
CDR3nt: TGTGCCAGCAGTTTTAGAACAGGGGGCGATCAGCCCCAGCATTTT
CDR3aa: CASSFRTGGDQPQHF

v_gene: TRBV19
abundance: -
j_gene: TRBJ1-1
d_gene: -
CDR3nt: TGTGCCAGTAGTAGGTCCATGAACACTGAAGCTTTCTTT
CDR3aa: CASSRSMNTEAFF

v_gene: TRBV5-1
abundance: -
j_gene: TRBJ1-2
d_gene: TRBD1
CDR3nt: TGCGCCAGCAGCTTGGAGGGACAGAACTATGGCTCCACCTTC
CDR3aa: CASSLEGQNYGSTF

v_gene: TRBV12-5
abundance: few
j_gene: TRBJ2-5
d_gene: -
CDR3nt: TGTGCTAGTGGTTTGTTCGGGGAGACCCAGTACTTC
CDR3aa: CASGLFGETQYF

v_gene: TRBV6-1
abundance: few
j_gene: TRBJ2-3
d_gene: TRBD2
CDR3nt: TGTGCCAGCAGTTCGCACCCGGGACTAGCGGGAGACACAGATACGCAGTATTTT
CDR3aa: CASSSHPGLAGDTDTQYF

v_gene: TRBV27
abundance: -
j_gene: TRBJ2-3
d_gene: -
CDR3nt: TGTGCCAGCAGTGTAGAGCGGAGTAGCACAAATACGCAGTATTTT
CDR3aa: CASSVERSSTNTQYF

v_gene: TRBV20-1
abundance: -
j_gene: TRBJ2-3
d_gene: -
CDR3nt: TGCAGTGCTAAGTTCCGGGGAATCACAGATACGCAGTATTTT
CDR3aa: CSAKFRGITDTQYF

v_gene: TRBV12-5
abundance: -
j_gene: TRBJ1-4
d_gene: TRBD1
CDR3nt: TGTGCTAGTGGTTTGATTTCCGACAGGGGAGAAGCGGTAACTAATGAAAAACTGTTTTTT
CDR3aa: CASGLISDRGEAVTNEKLFF

v_gene: TRBV3-1
abundance: few
j_gene: TRBJ1-1
d_gene: -
CDR3nt: TGTGCCAGCAGCCATGATTGGGGGAACACTGAAGCTTTCTTT
CDR3aa: CASSHDWGNTEAFF

v_gene: TRBV5-1
abundance: -
j_gene: TRBJ2-7
d_gene: -
CDR3nt: TGCGCCAGCAGCTCGGCAGGGTGGTCCTACGAGCAGTACTTC
CDR3aa: CASSSAGWSYEQYF

v_gene: TRBV13
abundance: -
j_gene: TRBJ2-1
d_gene: TRBD1
CDR3nt: TGTGCCAGCAGCTTACCTCCTGGACAGGGTTCTTTCAATGAGCAGTTCTTC
CDR3aa: CASSLPPGQGSFNEQFF

v_gene: TRBV7-8
abundance: -
j_gene: TRBJ1-6
d_gene: TRBD1
CDR3nt: TGTGCCAGCAGCTTAGCGGACAGGGGCGGTTCACCCCTCCACTTT
CDR3aa: CASSLADRGGSPLHF

v_gene: TRBV30
abundance: many
j_gene: TRBJ2-1
d_gene: TRBD2
CDR3nt: TGTGCCTGGAGTTTAGCGGGAGGGCCTCGTTCCTACAATGAGCAGTTCTTC
CDR3aa: CAWSLAGGPRSYNEQFF

v_gene: TRBV13
abundance: -
j_gene: TRBJ1-2
d_gene: TRBD1
CDR3nt: TGTGCCAGCAGCAACCTACAGGGGGGCTTCCTCTATGGCTACACCTTC
CDR3aa: CASSNLQGGFLYGYTF

v_gene: TRBV27
abundance: many
j_gene: TRBJ1-2
d_gene: -
CDR3nt: TGTGCCAGCAGTCTCCGACGGAGCCACTATGGCTACACCTTC
CDR3aa: CASSLRRSHYGYTF

v_gene: TRBV7-3
abundance: few
j_gene: TRBJ2-4
d_gene: -
CDR3nt: TGTGCCAGCAGCTCCCGCGAGGCGAACATTCAGTACTTC
CDR3aa: CASSSREANIQYF

v_gene: TRBV12-3/TRBV12-4
abundance: many
j_gene: TRBJ1-1
d_gene: -
CDR3nt: TGTGCCAGCAGTTTAGAGGGAACCAGATCTGAAGCTTTCTTT
CDR3aa: CASSLEGTRSEAFF

v_gene: TRBV6-1
abundance: -
j_gene: TRBJ2-7
d_gene: -
CDR3nt: TGTGCCAGCAAATCCCTCGGGGCCCCTCGAGGAGAGCAGTACTTC
CDR3aa: CASKSLGAPRGEQYF

v_gene: TRBV3-1
abundance: -
j_gene: TRBJ2-5
d_gene: TRBD1
CDR3nt: TGTGCCAGCAGCCAACGACGACAGGGCCAAGAGATCCAGTACTTC
CDR3aa: CASSQRRQGQEIQYF

v_gene: TRBV5-1
abundance: -
j_gene: TRBJ2-7
d_gene: TRBD1
CDR3nt: TGCGCCAGCAGCTTGGCCGGGACAGGGAGCTACGAGCAGTACTTC
CDR3aa: CASSLAGTGSYEQYF

v_gene: TRBV3-1
abundance: many
j_gene: TRBJ1-1
d_gene: -
CDR3nt: TGTGCCAGCGGCTCGACCCAAGCTTTCTTT
CDR3aa: CASGSTQAFF

v_gene: TRBV20-1
abundance: few
j_gene: TRBJ1-6
d_gene: TRBD1
CDR3nt: TGCAGTGCGGCGGGGACAGGGGGTAATTCACCCCTCCACTTT
CDR3aa: CSAAGTGGNSPLHF

v_gene: TRBV6-9
abundance: -
j_gene: TRBJ2-5
d_gene: -
CDR3nt: TGTGCCAGCAGTTCTCGGGACAAAAAAGAGACCCAGTACTTC
CDR3aa: CASSSRDKKETQYF

v_gene: TRBV7-2
abundance: -
j_gene: TRBJ1-3
d_gene: -
CDR3nt: TGTGCCAGCAGCTTAAGTCAGTCTACTGGAAACACCATATATTTT
CDR3aa: CASSLSQSTGNTIYF

v_gene: TRBV24-1
abundance: -
j_gene: TRBJ1-5
d_gene: -
CDR3nt: TGTGCCACCAGTGATCCGCGGGGGCAGCCCCAGCATTTT
CDR3aa: CATSDPRGQPQHF

v_gene: TRBV10-2
abundance: -
j_gene: TRBJ1-5
d_gene: -
CDR3nt: TGCGCCAGCAGCGACTCCTGGAATCAGCCCCAGCATTTT
CDR3aa: CASSDSWNQPQHF

v_gene: TRBV5-1
abundance: many
j_gene: TRBJ2-1
d_gene: -
CDR3nt: TGCGCCAGCAGCTTGGCGTACGGGGTCGGCGATGAGCAGTTCTTC
CDR3aa: CASSLAYGVGDEQFF

v_gene: TRBV5-1
abundance: -
j_gene: TRBJ2-1
d_gene: TRBD1
CDR3nt: TGCGCCAGCAGCGCACGACAGGGCAATGAGCAGTTCTTC
CDR3aa: CASSARQGNEQFF

v_gene: TRBV6-1
abundance: few
j_gene: TRBJ2-3
d_gene: -
CDR3nt: TGTGCCAGCAGTGAAACATCGACCACAGATACGCAGTATTTT
CDR3aa: CASSETSTTDTQYF

v_gene: TRBV15
abundance: few
j_gene: TRBJ1-3
d_gene: -
CDR3nt: TGTGCCACCAGGGCCAACTCTGGAAACACCATATATTTT
CDR3aa: CATRANSGNTIYF

v_gene: TRBV5-1
abundance: once
j_gene: TRBJ2-7
d_gene: TRBD1
CDR3nt: TGCGCCAGCAGCTCCCATGGACAGGGGGCCTACGAGCAGTACTTC
CDR3aa: CASSSHGQGAYEQYF

v_gene: TRBV12-3/TRBV12-4
abundance: -
j_gene: TRBJ2-1
d_gene: -
CDR3nt: TGTGCCAGCAGTTGGCATGAGCAGTTCTTC
CDR3aa: CASSWHEQFF

v_gene: TRBV3-1
abundance: many
j_gene: TRBJ1-1
d_gene: -
CDR3nt: TGTGCCAGCAGCCATGGGGTGGGCACTGAAGCTTTCTTT
CDR3aa: CASSHGVGTEAFF

v_gene: TRBV5-5
abundance: few
j_gene: TRBJ2-3
d_gene: -
CDR3nt: TGTGCCAGCAGCTTGCTCGGGAGCGGGGATACGCAGTATTTT
CDR3aa: CASSLLGSGDTQYF

v_gene: TRBV6-1
abundance: -
j_gene: TRBJ2-3
d_gene: TRBD1
CDR3nt: TGTGCCAGCAGGGAGGACAGGGTCCCAGATACGCAGTATTTT
CDR3aa: CASREDRVPDTQYF

v_gene: TRBV3-1
abundance: many
j_gene: TRBJ2-3
d_gene: -
CDR3nt: TGTGCCAGCAGCCTAGGACAGATGACCACAGATACGCAGTATTTT
CDR3aa: CASSLGQMTTDTQYF

v_gene: TRBV5-4
abundance: few
j_gene: TRBJ2-7
d_gene: TRBD2
CDR3nt: TGTGCCAGCACCAAGAGCGGGACGGACGAGCAGTACTTC
CDR3aa: CASTKSGTDEQYF

v_gene: TRBV28
abundance: -
j_gene: TRBJ2-7
d_gene: -
CDR3nt: TGTGCCAGCAGGTCCCGGAAAATGGACGATGCCTACGAGCAGTACTTC
CDR3aa: CASRSRKMDDAYEQYF

v_gene: TRBV24-1
abundance: few
j_gene: TRBJ2-1
d_gene: -
CDR3nt: TGTGCCACCAGTGATATGGGAGGTGGGAGCGTGAAGTTACCCCCCAATGAGCAGTTCTTC
CDR3aa: CATSDMGGGSVKLPPNEQFF

v_gene: TRBV6-2/TRBV6-3
abundance: -
j_gene: TRBJ1-2
d_gene: -
CDR3nt: TGTGCCAGCACGGACGACAGCGTCTATGGCTACACCTTC
CDR3aa: CASTDDSVYGYTF

v_gene: TRBV11-3
abundance: -
j_gene: TRBJ2-7
d_gene: TRBD2
CDR3nt: TGTGCCAGCAGAGGAGGGACTAGCGGTCCAAGCTCCTACGAGCAGTACTTC
CDR3aa: CASRGGTSGPSSYEQYF